Reported below is one T cell receptor (beta chain). Germline V gene sequence: CDR1 SGHVS, CDR2 FNYEAQ. This CDR3 comprises 13 residues. The germline V and J ends were trimmed by 1 base and 8 bases, with 8 bases remaining between them. This entry comes from a study of T cell changes during pregnancy in multiple sclerosis. Method: immunoSEQ multiplex PCR; TCRdb's copy keeps in-frame clones and lacks some. The table records 100,000 or so clones, 91% of them present only once. This receptor was obtained from a female donor with multiple sclerosis, enrolled in a pregnancy study. The sequencing used peripheral blood, collected after pregnancy. The rearrangement links TRBV7-6 to TRBJ1-4; D not resolved. The CDR3 bases are TGTGCCAGCAGCTTAGGTGCGAGGGAAAAACTGTTTTTT. This sequence encodes CASSLGAREKLFF.